The 10 T cell receptor beta chains below all came from one sample that was sequenced in a study of blood T cells in healthy people across ages. The second PCR ran about 6 to 12 cycles with a sample-barcoded 5' primer and J-beta primers. TCRdb re-derived calls from the 5' RACE reads in MiXCR, one entry per CDR3 protein. The table has about 1.7 million distinct CDR3 sequences, 28% seen once. Sequences were obtained from blood. These TCRs come from a woman in her twenties or thirties in good health.

The table lists this clonotype with many counts. The V call is TRBV10-3, the J call TRBJ2-1; 8 nucleotides match TRBD1. This CDR3 region has 14 residues. Germline-derived CDR1 and CDR2 are ENHRY and SYGVKD. The V gene end was trimmed by 6 bases and the J gene end by 2 bases; junction bases not matched to a gene: 3. CDR3 protein: CAISGQGTYNEQFF. As DNA, the CDR3 is TGTGCCATCAGCGGACAGGGAACCTACAATGAGCAGTTCTTC.

This clonotype was detected only a few times. The chain carries TRBV12-3 or TRBV12-4 and TRBJ2-1; TRBD1 or TRBD2 may be the D gene (5 bases each). CDR3 length: 15 amino acids. V gave up 5 bases and J gave up 3 bases, with 14 bases separating them. The CDR3 DNA follows: TGTGCCAGCAGTAGCCCGGCAGGGAGCTACAATGAGCAGTTCTTC. Amino acid sequence: CASSSPAGSYNEQFF.

This clonotype was counted only a few times. The chain recombines TRBV2 with TRBJ2-6; D gene unclear. Germline lookup yields CDR1 SNHLY and CDR2 FYNNEI. The V gene lost 6 bases and the J gene lost 0 bases, with 15 bases spanning the gap. CDR3 length: 17 residues. The CDR3 spells CASRPSVLLSGANVLTF. The CDR3 DNA sequence: TGTGCCAGCAGGCCTTCTGTGCTCCTCTCTGGGGCCAACGTCCTGACTTTC.

This clonotype was seen at least ten times. This sequence joins TRBV5-1 and TRBJ2-7; 10 nucleotides match TRBD1. This CDR3 spans 15 amino acids. With V trimmed by 4 bases and J by 3 bases, 7 bases remained unmatched. The germline V gene encodes CDR1 SGHRS and CDR2 YFSETQ. The DNA for the CDR3 is TGCGCCAGCAGCCGCGCGACAGGGGGCAGCTACGAGCAGTACTTC. Its translation: CASSRATGGSYEQYF.

The genes are TRBV6-6 and TRBJ2-5; TRBD1 agrees at 9 bases. Germline values: CDR1 MNHNY, CDR2 SVGAGI (reference sequence). This CDR3 has 15 residues. V lost 8 bases, J lost 4 bases, and 11 bases stayed unmatched. The CDR3 spells CASGAGTGTRETQYF. CDR3 nucleotide sequence: TGTGCCAGCGGAGCCGGGACAGGGACTCGAGAGACCCAGTACTTC.

This clonotype was counted only a few times. This chain uses TRBV7-8 with TRBJ2-3; D remains unclear. The CDR3 sequence is 12 residues long. V gave up 0 bases and J gave up 10 bases, with 8 bases separating them. In germline, CDR1 is SGHVS, CDR2 FQNEAQ. CDR3 residues: CASSLANPPQYF. The CDR3 DNA is TGTGCCAGCAGCTTAGCGAATCCACCGCAGTATTTT.

Ten or more counts support this clonotype. CDR3 residues: CASSEGGHVGLGEQYF. The CDR3 coding sequence is TGTGCCAGCAGTGAGGGGGGGCACGTGGGCTTGGGTGAGCAGTACTTC. The rearrangement uses TRBV25-1 and TRBJ2-4, with TRBD2 as a possible D gene (7 bases). This CDR3 is 16 amino acids long. CDR1 is MGHDK and CDR2 is SYGVNS in the germline V gene. V shed 3 bases and J shed 13 bases, with 25 bases lying between them.

In its sample, this clonotype was seen a few times. This is likely a read error, given that the CDR3 carries no conserved phenylalanine or tryptophan at its end. The chain carries TRBV7-9 and TRBJ2-7; D might be TRBD2 (5 bases). This CDR3 has 15 residues. Trimming removed 3 bases from V and 2 bases from J, with 14 bases in between. Per the germline V gene, CDR1 is SEHNR and CDR2 is FQNEAQ (reference sequence). The CDR3 sequence is CASSFGVSQTYEQYC. Here the CDR3 DNA reads TGTGCCAGCAGCTTCGGGGTTAGTCAAACCTACGAGCAGTACTGC.

This clonotype was detected only a few times. The rearrangement links TRBV29-1 to TRBJ2-3; D not certain. The CDR3 length is 13 residues. Germline V gene lookup returns CDR1 SQVTM and CDR2 ANQGSEA. Trimming left V 2 bases short and J 3 bases short, with 9 bases between. The CDR3 loop is CSVETLATDTQYF. Written as DNA, the CDR3 is TGCAGCGTTGAAACATTAGCTACAGATACGCAGTATTTT.

This clonotype was seen at least ten times. The genes are TRBV2 and TRBJ2-7; 7 bases fit TRBD1. CDR1 is SNHLY and CDR2 is FYNNEI in the germline V gene. The junction had 4 bases not matched to a gene; V was cut back by 1 base and J by 4 bases. The CDR3 has 14 amino acids. The CDR3 DNA reads as TGTGCCAGCAGTGAAGGACAGGGAAGGTACGAGCAGTACTTC. Encoded protein: CASSEGQGRYEQYF.